This passage covers 11 T cell receptor beta chains from one sample sequenced in a study of long-term antiretroviral therapy in people with HIV. The immunoSEQ assay was v3.0, run at survey level. Some clones are missing from TCRdb's copy, which holds only in-frame ones; the method was immunoSEQ multiplex PCR. The sample comprises around 20,000 clones, roughly 73% of which are singletons, and almost 8% rests with the top ten. This specimen was unsorted PBMCs, taken at the start of antiretroviral therapy, before treatment. The receptors come from a middle-aged woman with HIV.

The chain employs TRBV7-2 and TRBJ2-7; D might be TRBD2 (5 bases). Germline lookup yields CDR1 SGHTA and CDR2 FQGNSA. This CDR3 spans 15 amino acids. V shed 1 base and J shed 6 bases, with 16 bases lying between them. CDR3 sequence: CASSLGTRGLSEQYF. The CDR3 coding sequence is TGTGCCAGCAGCTTAGGGACCCGCGGGCTAAGCGAGCAGTACTTC.

This rearrangement joins TRBV5-1 to TRBJ2-7; D is possibly TRBD1 (6 bases). The germline CDR1 and CDR2 sequences are SGHRS and YFSETQ. The CDR3 sequence is 13 residues long. V lost 2 bases to trimming and J lost 6 bases, with 12 bases between them. CDR3 sequence (DNA): TGCGCCAGCAGCTTCAATCAGGGGTCCGAGCAGTACTTC. Amino acid sequence: CASSFNQGSEQYF.

In regard to this clone: Relative to the germline gene, one junction end is altered; a read error may explain this. The V and J genes are TRBV18 and TRBJ2-1; TRBD2 matches at 9 bases. The CDR3 sequence is 19 residues long. In germline, CDR1 is KGHSH, CDR2 LQKENI. This CDR3 is CTSSPSGGASGAAYNEQFF. The CDR3 region has the DNA TGTACCAGCTCACCTAGCGGAGGGGCTAGCGGGGCTGCCTACAATGAGCAGTTCTTC.

The chain combines TRBV5-1 with TRBJ1-2; D possibly corresponds to TRBD1 (5 bases). The V and J ends lost 0 bases and 4 bases respectively, with 16 bases between them. The CDR3 length is 16 residues. Germline lookup yields CDR1 SGHRS and CDR2 YFSETQ. CDR3 in DNA: TGCGCCAGCAGCTTGGCCCCGGGACCGGGAAGCTATGGCTACACCTTC. This codes for CASSLAPGPGSYGYTF.

The chain couples TRBV19 to TRBJ1-2, with D uncertain. The germline V and J ends were trimmed by 5 bases and 5 bases, with 9 bases remaining between them. The CDR3 contains 12 residues. Per germline, CDR1 LNHDA and CDR2 SQIVND (reference sequence). This CDR3 reads CASSGVTYGYTF. The DNA for the CDR3 is TGTGCCAGTAGTGGGGTAACTTATGGCTACACCTTC.

This clone occurred a few times. This chain uses TRBV29-1 with TRBJ1-2; D might be TRBD1 (6 bases). From germline, CDR1 is SQVTM and CDR2 ANQGSEA. V lost 7 bases, J lost 3 bases, and 12 bases lay in between. This CDR3 is built from 12 residues. CDR3 residues: CSAYREDYGYTF. The CDR3 nucleotides read TGCAGCGCGTACAGGGAAGACTATGGCTACACCTTC.

The rearrangement links TRBV30 to TRBJ2-2, with 8 bases that match TRBD2. CDR3 length: 13 amino acids. Germline CDR1 reads GTSNPN; CDR2 reads SVGIG (reference sequence). With 1 base clipped from V and 9 bases from J, the junction kept 4 bases outside the gene matches. Here the CDR3 DNA reads TGTGCCTGGAGTGCGGGGGGGCTCAGGGAGCTGTTTTTT. Protein sequence: CAWSAGGLRELFF. Full variable domain (rest looked up from reference TRBV30 and TRBJ2-2): SQTIHQWPATLVQPVGSPLSLECTVEGTSNPNLYWYRQAAGRGLQLLFYSVGIGQISSEVPQNLSASRPQDRQFILSSKKLLLSDSGFYLCAWSAGGLRELFFGEGSRLTVL.

The CDR3 DNA is TGTGCCAGCCGAAAGGGCTCCTACGAGCAGTACTTC. Protein sequence: CASRKGSYEQYF. The chain couples TRBV27 to TRBJ2-7; D ambiguous. The CDR3 spans 12 residues. V lost 8 bases and J lost 0, with 8 bases in between. Germline CDR1 MNHEY, CDR2 SMNVEV (reference sequence).

The chain links TRBV29-1 to TRBJ1-1; D is unclear. This CDR3 comprises 10 residues. Trimming removed 5 bases from V and 6 bases from J, with 7 bases in between. Germline assignment: CDR1 SQVTM and CDR2 ANQGSEA. The CDR3 here is CSVRLAEAFF. DNA for the CDR3: TGCAGCGTTCGGCTCGCTGAAGCTTTCTTT.

The chain has TRBV30 and TRBJ1-2; TRBD1 is a possible D gene (5 bases). Deletions cut 4 bases from V and 3 bases from J, with 12 bases between. The CDR3 has 13 residues. Germline lookup yields CDR1 GTSNPN and CDR2 SVGIG (reference sequence). CDR3 loop: CAWTWGEDYGYTF. Written as DNA, the CDR3 is TGTGCCTGGACGTGGGGGGAGGACTATGGCTACACCTTC.

V gene TRBV7-8 combines with J gene TRBJ1-1, with D possibly matching TRBD1 (6 bases). The CDR3 consists of 14 residues. The ends were cut back, 0 bases at V and 4 bases at J, with 9 bases in the middle. CDR1 is SGHVS and CDR2 is FQNEAQ in the germline V gene. The CDR3 DNA sequence: TGTGCCAGCAGCTTAGCGGAAGGGGGCACTGAAGCTTTCTTT. It codes for CASSLAEGGTEAFF.